The following is a TCR beta chain sequence with its context. Patients from Seattle were sampled longitudinally, starting during active infection. V was trimmed by 0 bases and J by 3 bases, leaving 11 bases between them. This CDR3 spans 15 amino acids. Germline CDR1 and CDR2: ENHRY and SYGVKD. Per the original data handling: Reference gene primer amplification gave estimated nucleated cell counts. The protocol was immunoSEQ multiplex PCR, while the TCRdb copy is restricted to in-frame clones and leaves out a portion. The V and J calls and the clone size are those of that table, but D and trimming were determined from the DNA. The sample has roughly 310,000 clones, approximately 87% seen once. This record comes from a study of blood T cell repertoires in COVID-19. Study-level background: Donors in the United States, Italy and Spain gave samples during acute or convalescent COVID-19. Nucleic acid was either cDNA or gDNA, and it came from T cells, B-cell-depleted T cells, or PBMCs.

The sequenced sample was peripheral blood. This TCR came from a woman aged 25 to 39 with COVID-19, enrolled during active disease. The chain combines TRBV10-3 with TRBJ1-2; D remains ambiguous. The CDR3 DNA follows: TGTGCCATCAGTGAGTCAACCAGATCAGACTATGGCTACACCTTC. Translating gives CAISESTRSDYGYTF.